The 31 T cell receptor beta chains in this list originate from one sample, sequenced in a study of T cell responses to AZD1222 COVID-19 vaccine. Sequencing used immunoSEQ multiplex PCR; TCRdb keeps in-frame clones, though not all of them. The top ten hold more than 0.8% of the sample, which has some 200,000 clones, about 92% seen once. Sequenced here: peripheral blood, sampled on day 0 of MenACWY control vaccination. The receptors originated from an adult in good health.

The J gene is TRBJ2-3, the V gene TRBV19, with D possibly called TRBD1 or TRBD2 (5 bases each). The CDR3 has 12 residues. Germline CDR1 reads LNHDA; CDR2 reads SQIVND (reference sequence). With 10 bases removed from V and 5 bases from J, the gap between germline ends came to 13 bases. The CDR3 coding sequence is TGTGCCACCTCCCCGGGACGAGATACGCAGTATTTT. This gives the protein CATSPGRDTQYF. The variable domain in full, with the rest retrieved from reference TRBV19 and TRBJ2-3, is DGGITQSPKYLFRKEGQNVTLSCEQNLNHDAMYWYRQDPGQGLRLIYYSQIVNDFQKGDIAEGYSVSREKKESFPLTVTSAQKNPTAFYLCATSPGRDTQYFGPGTRLTVL.

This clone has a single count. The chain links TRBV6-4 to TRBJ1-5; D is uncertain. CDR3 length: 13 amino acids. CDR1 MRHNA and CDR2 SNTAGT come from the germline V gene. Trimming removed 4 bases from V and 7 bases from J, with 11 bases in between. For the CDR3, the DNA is TGTGCCAGCAGTGTCTTCGAGCAACAGCCCCAGCATTTT. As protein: CASSVFEQQPQHF.

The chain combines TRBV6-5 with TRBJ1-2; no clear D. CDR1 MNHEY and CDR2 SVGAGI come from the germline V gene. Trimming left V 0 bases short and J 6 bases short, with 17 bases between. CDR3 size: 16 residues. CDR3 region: CASSYSAGTAADGYTF. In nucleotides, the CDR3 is TGTGCCAGCAGTTACTCAGCAGGAACGGCCGCTGATGGCTACACCTTC.

In DNA, the CDR3 is TGTGCCAGCAGTGAAGCGTTGGCACCGGGACAGCCTTACGAGCAGTACTTC. This translates into CASSEALAPGQPYEQYF. The chain combines TRBV6-1 with TRBJ2-7; the match to TRBD1 covers 7 bases. The ends lost 0 bases at V and 4 bases at J; junction bases unmatched: 12. Germline V gives CDR1 MNHNS, CDR2 SASEGT. This CDR3 has 17 amino acids.

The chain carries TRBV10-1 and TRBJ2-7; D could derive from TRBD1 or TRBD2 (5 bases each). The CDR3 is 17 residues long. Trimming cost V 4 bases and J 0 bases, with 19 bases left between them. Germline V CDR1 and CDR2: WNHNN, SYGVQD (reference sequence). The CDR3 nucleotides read TGCGCCAGCAGTGGCCCCATCCGGGGACGGAACTCCTACGAGCAGTACTTC. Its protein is CASSGPIRGRNSYEQYF.

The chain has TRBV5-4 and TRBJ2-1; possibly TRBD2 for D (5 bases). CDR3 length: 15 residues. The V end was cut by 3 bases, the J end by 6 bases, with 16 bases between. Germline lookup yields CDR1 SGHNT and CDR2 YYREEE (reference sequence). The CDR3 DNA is TGTGCCAGCAGCTACGGCGGAGGAGTAGGCAATGAGCAGTTCTTC. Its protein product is CASSYGGGVGNEQFF.

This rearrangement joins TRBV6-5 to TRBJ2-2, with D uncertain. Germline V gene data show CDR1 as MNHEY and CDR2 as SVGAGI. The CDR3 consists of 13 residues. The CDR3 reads CATLWGDTGELFF. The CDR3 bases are TGTGCTACTTTATGGGGTGACACCGGGGAGCTGTTTTTT.

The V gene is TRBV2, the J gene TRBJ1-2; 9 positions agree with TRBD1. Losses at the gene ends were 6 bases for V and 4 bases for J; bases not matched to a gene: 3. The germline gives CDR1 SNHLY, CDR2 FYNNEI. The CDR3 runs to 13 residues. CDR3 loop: CASRDRGLYGYTF. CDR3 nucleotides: TGTGCCAGCAGGGACAGGGGACTCTATGGCTACACCTTC.

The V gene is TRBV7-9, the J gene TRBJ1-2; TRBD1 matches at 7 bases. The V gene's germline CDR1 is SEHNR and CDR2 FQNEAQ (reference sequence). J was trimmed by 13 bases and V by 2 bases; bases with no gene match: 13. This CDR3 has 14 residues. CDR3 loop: CASSLSFRGGAFTF. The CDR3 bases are TGTGCCAGCAGCTTAAGCTTCAGGGGGGGCGCGTTCACCTTC. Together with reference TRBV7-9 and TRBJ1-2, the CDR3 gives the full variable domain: DTGVSQNPRHKITKRGQNVTFRCDPISEHNRLYWYRQTLGQGPEFLTYFQNEAQLEKSRLLSDRFSAERPKGSFSTLEIQRTEQGDSAMYLCASSLSFRGGAFTFGSGTRLTVV.

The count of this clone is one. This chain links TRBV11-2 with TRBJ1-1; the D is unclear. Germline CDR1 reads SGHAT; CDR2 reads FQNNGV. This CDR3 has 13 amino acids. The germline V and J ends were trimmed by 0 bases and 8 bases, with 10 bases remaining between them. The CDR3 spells CASSLDLVREAFF. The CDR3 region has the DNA TGTGCCAGCAGCTTAGATCTTGTAAGGGAAGCTTTCTTT.

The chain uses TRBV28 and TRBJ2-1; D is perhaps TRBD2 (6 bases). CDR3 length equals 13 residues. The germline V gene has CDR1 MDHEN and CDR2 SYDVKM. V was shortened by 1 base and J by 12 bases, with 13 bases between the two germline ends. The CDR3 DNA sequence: TGTGCCAGCAGTTTATCAGCGGGCAGAGGGCAGTTCTTC. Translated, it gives CASSLSAGRGQFF.

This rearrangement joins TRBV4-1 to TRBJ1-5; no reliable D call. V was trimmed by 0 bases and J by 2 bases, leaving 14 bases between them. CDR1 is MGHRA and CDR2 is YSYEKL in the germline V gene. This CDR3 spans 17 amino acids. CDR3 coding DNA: TGCGCCAGCAGCCAAGATCGGAGTCAGGCGGGCAATCAGCCCCAGCATTTT. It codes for CASSQDRSQAGNQPQHF.

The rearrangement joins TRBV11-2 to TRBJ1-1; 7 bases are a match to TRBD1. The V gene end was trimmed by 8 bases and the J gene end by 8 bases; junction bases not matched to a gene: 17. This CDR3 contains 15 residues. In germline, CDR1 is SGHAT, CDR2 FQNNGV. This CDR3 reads CASRLNRGAVSEAFF. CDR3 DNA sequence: TGTGCCAGCCGGTTGAACAGGGGCGCGGTCTCCGAAGCTTTCTTT.

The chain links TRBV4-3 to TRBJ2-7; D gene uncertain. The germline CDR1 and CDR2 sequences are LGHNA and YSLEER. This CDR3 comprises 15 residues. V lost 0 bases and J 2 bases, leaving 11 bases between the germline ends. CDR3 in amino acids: CASSQEWGYAYEQYF. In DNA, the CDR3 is TGCGCCAGCAGCCAAGAGTGGGGTTACGCCTACGAGCAGTACTTC.

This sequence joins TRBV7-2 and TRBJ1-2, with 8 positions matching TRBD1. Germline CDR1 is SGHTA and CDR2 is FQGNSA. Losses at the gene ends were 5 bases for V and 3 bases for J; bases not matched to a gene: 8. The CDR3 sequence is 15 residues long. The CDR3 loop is CASSPGTGGYYGYTF. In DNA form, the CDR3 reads TGTGCCAGCAGCCCCGGGACAGGCGGGTACTATGGCTACACCTTC.

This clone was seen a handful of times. In nucleotides, the CDR3 is TGTGCCTGGAGTGTAACAGGGAGCACTGAAGCTTTCTTT. This sequence encodes CAWSVTGSTEAFF. V gene TRBV30 combines with J gene TRBJ1-1; D possibly corresponds to TRBD1 (6 bases). CDR3 length: 13 amino acids. V was clipped by 0 bases and J by 4 bases, with 9 bases between them. From germline, CDR1 is GTSNPN and CDR2 SVGIG (reference sequence).

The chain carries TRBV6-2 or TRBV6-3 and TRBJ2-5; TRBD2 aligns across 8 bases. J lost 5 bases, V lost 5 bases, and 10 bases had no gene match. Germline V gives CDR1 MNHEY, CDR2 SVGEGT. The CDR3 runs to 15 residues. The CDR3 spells CASSPLAGGGETQYF. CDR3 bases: TGTGCCAGCAGTCCGCTTGCGGGGGGAGGGGAGACCCAGTACTTC.

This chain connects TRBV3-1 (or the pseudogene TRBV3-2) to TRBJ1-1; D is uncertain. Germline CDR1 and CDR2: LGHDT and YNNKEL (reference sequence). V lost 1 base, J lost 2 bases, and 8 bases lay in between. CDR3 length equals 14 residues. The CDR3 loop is CASSQAGINTEAFF. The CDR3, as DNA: TGTGCCAGCAGCCAAGCGGGGATTAACACTGAAGCTTTCTTT.

The CDR3 DNA sequence: TGCGCCAGCAGCTCTGGGTCGGGGAAAACCCAGTACTTC. Translating it yields CASSSGSGKTQYF. This chain joins TRBV5-1 and TRBJ2-5; maybe TRBD2 (5 bases). CDR3 length: 13 amino acids. CDR1 and CDR2 (germline): SGHRS, YFSETQ. With 3 bases removed from V and 8 bases from J, the gap between germline ends came to 14 bases. Using reference TRBV5-1 and TRBJ2-5 for the parts outside the CDR3, the full variable domain is KAGVTQTPRYLIKTRGQQVTLSCSPISGHRSVSWYQQTPGQGLQFLFEYFSETQRNKGNFPGRFSGRQFSNSRSEMNVSTLELGDSALYLCASSSGSGKTQYFGPGTRLLVL.

CDR3 sequence: CASRGETFYGYTF. CDR3 DNA: TGTGCCAGTAGAGGAGAAACCTTCTATGGCTACACCTTC. The chain has TRBV19 and TRBJ1-2; D is ambiguous. The CDR3 contains 13 residues. The V gene's germline CDR1 is LNHDA and CDR2 SQIVND (reference sequence). V lost 6 bases, J lost 4 bases, and 12 bases lay in between. Combining the CDR3 with reference TRBV19 and TRBJ1-2 gives the whole variable domain DGGITQSPKYLFRKEGQNVTLSCEQNLNHDAMYWYRQDPGQGLRLIYYSQIVNDFQKGDIAEGYSVSREKKESFPLTVTSAQKNPTAFYLCASRGETFYGYTFGSGTRLTVV.

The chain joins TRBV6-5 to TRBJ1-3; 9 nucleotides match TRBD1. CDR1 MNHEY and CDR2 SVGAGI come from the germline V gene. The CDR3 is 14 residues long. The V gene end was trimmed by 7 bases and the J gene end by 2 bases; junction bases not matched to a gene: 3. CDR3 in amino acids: CASTRQGAGNTIYF. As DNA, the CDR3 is TGTGCCAGCACCCGACAGGGGGCTGGAAACACCATATATTTT.

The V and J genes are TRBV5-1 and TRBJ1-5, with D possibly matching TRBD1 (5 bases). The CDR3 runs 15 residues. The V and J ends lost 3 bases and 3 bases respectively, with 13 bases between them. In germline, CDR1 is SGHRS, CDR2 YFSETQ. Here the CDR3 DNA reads TGCGCCAGCAGCTCGGGTGGGGGTACCAATCAGCCCCAGCATTTT. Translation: CASSSGGGTNQPQHF. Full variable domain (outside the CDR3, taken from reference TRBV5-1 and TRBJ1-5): KAGVTQTPRYLIKTRGQQVTLSCSPISGHRSVSWYQQTPGQGLQFLFEYFSETQRNKGNFPGRFSGRQFSNSRSEMNVSTLELGDSALYLCASSSGGGTNQPQHFGDGTRLSIL.

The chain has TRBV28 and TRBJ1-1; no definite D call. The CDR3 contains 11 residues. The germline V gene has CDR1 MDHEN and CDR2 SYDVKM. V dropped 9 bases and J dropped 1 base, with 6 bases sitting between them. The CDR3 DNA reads TGTGCCAGTACAACGAACACTGAAGCTTTCTTT. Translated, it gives CASTTNTEAFF.

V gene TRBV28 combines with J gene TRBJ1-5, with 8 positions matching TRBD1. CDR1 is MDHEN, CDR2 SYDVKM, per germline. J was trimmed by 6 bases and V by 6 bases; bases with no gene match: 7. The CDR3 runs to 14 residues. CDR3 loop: CASRSQGEGQPQHF. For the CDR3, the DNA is TGTGCCAGCAGGTCACAGGGGGAAGGTCAGCCCCAGCATTTT.

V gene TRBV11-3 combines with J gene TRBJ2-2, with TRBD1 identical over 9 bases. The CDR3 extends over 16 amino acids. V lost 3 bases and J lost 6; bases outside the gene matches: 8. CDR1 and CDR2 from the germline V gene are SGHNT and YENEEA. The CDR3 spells CASSFGTGYAAGELFF. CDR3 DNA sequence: TGTGCCAGCAGCTTTGGGACAGGGTACGCGGCCGGGGAGCTGTTTTTT.

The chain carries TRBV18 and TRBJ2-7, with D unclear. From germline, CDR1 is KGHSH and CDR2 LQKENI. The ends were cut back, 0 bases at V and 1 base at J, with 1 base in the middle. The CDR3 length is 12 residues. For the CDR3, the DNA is TGTGCCAGCTCACCACCTTCCTACGAGCAGTACTTC. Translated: CASSPPSYEQYF.

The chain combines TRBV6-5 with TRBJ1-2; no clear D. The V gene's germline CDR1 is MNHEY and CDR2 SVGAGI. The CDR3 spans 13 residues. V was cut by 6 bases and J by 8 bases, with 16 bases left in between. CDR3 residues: CASRLNMLLGYTF. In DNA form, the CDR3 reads TGTGCCAGCAGACTCAACATGTTACTCGGCTACACCTTC.

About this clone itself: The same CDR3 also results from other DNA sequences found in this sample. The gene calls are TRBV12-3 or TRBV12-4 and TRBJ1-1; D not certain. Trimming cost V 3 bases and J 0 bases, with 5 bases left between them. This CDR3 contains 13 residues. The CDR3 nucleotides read TGTGCCAGCAGTTTCGGGCTGAACACTGAAGCTTTCTTT. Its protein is CASSFGLNTEAFF.

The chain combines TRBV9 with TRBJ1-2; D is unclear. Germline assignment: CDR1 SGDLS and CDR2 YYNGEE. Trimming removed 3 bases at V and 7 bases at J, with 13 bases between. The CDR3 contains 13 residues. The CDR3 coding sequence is TGTGCCAGCAGCGGCCACGCGGACCTTGGCTACACCTTC. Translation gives CASSGHADLGYTF. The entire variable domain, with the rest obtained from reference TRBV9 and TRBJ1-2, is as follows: DSGVTQTPKHLITATGQRVTLRCSPRSGDLSVYWYQQSLDQGLQFLIQYYNGEERAKGNILERFSAQQFPDLHSELNLSSLELGDSALYFCASSGHADLGYTFGSGTRLTVV.

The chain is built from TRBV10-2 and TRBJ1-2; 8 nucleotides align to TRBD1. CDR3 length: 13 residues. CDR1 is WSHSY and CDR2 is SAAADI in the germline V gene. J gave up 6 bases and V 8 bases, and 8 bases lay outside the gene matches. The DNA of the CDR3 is TGCGCCAGCGGGCAGGACAGGGAAAATGGCTACACCTTC. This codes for CASGQDRENGYTF.

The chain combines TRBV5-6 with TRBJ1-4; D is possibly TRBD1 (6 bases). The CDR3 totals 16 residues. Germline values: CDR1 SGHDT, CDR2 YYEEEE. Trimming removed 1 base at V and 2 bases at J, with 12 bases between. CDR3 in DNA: TGTGCCAGCAGCTTGAGGGGGAGGGGCACTAATGAAAAACTGTTTTTT. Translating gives CASSLRGRGTNEKLFF.